A single sample gave rise to the 2 T cell receptor beta chains below, sequenced in a study of blood T cell repertoires in COVID-19 (dated by TCRdb to the early 2020s). The library came from the immunoSEQ multiplex PCR assay. What TCRdb holds here is the immuneACCESS table cut down to in-frame rearrangements. Part of the clones is not present; checked against another copy, under half of the missing clones reflect an unresolved V gene, and the others are unexplained. Counted in this sample were some 220,000 clones; around three quarters of them appeared once. The ten largest clones add up to under 8.5% of the sample. Sequencing was done on a sample of peripheral blood. The receptors come from a woman aged 65 to 85 with acute or convalescent COVID-19.

The V call is TRBV4-1, the J call TRBJ2-7; TRBD1 matches 9 bases. J was trimmed by 2 bases and V by 3 bases; bases with no gene match: 2. Germline V CDR1 and CDR2: MGHRA, YSYEKL. The CDR3 spans 14 residues. CDR3 coding DNA: TGCGCCAGCAGCCAGGGGACAGGGACCTACGAGCAGTACGTC. Its protein product is CASSQGTGTYEQYV.

CDR3 sequence reads: CATSKQGEGETQYF. In nucleotides, the CDR3 is TGTGCCACCAGCAAACAGGGGGAGGGGGAGACCCAGTACTTC. The chain joins TRBV15 to TRBJ2-5; TRBD1 is a possible D gene (8 bases). This CDR3 comprises 14 residues. The germline CDR1 and CDR2 sequences are LNHNV and YYDKDF (reference sequence). The germline V and J ends were trimmed by 4 bases and 5 bases, with 14 bases remaining between them.